The source of this TCR beta chain is a study of radiation and T cells in renal cell carcinoma. Study-level background: Nephrectomy followed 15 Gy stereotactic body radiation by 4 weeks. Study results and caveats: Top tumor clonotypes rose in blood 2 weeks post-radiation, then contracted.

Turning to this clone: Its antigen is as yet unknown.

Time point of the sample: baseline pretreatment blood. Treatment described: 15 Gy SBRT to primary tumor, nephrectomy 4 weeks later. Radiation-treated patients gave blood at baseline, week 2 and week 4. The patient's renal cell carcinoma had clear cell pathology. Measured with immunoSEQ multiplex PCR; TCRdb has only the in-frame clones, and not every one. The table shows approximately 22,000 clones, with roughly three quarters occurring only once. This receptor was obtained from a man aged 55 to 69 with renal cell carcinoma. The starting material was blood, obtained from a patient whose treatment included radiotherapy and nephrectomy.

CDR3 in DNA: TGTGCCAGCAGCGCGGGTCAGGACACTGAAGCTTTCTTT. It encodes CASSAGQDTEAFF. This rearrangement joins TRBV2 to TRBJ1-1; D gene ambiguous. The V and J ends lost 6 bases and 3 bases respectively, with 11 bases between them. The CDR3 loop spans 13 amino acids. The germline V gene has CDR1 SNHLY and CDR2 FYNNEI.